These 15 T cell receptor beta chains originate from one sample sequenced in a study of blood T cell repertoires in COVID-19. Measured with immunoSEQ multiplex PCR; TCRdb has only the in-frame clones, and not every one. The sample includes hundreds of thousands of clones, around 87% seen only once; the top ten take more than 1.3%. Sequencing was performed on peripheral blood. The source is a middle-aged woman who had recovered from COVID-19.

The V call is TRBV12-3 or TRBV12-4, the J call TRBJ1-1, with D unclear. The CDR3 sequence is 12 residues long. The germline V and J ends were trimmed by 7 bases and 2 bases, with 8 bases remaining between them. The CDR3 DNA reads as TGTGCCAGCACCATTTTTAACACTGAAGCTTTCTTT. It specifies CASTIFNTEAFF.

This rearrangement joins TRBV5-1 to TRBJ2-2, with D uncertain. Germline CDR1 reads SGHRS; CDR2 reads YFSETQ. CDR3 length: 15 residues. V was shortened by 1 base and J by 4 bases, with 11 bases between the two germline ends. CDR3 DNA sequence: TGCGCCAGCAGCTTGATACAAGCGTCCACCGGGGAGCTGTTTTTT. Translated, it gives CASSLIQASTGELFF.

This clone appeared a single time. The rearrangement links TRBV13 to TRBJ2-4, with 10 positions matching TRBD1. The trim removed 5 bases at V and 7 bases at J, leaving 8 bases unmatched. This CDR3 region has 15 residues. Germline CDR1 is PRHDT and CDR2 is FYEKMQ (reference sequence). CDR3 coding DNA: TGTGCCAGCAGCGCCGACAGGGGGCCCGGGAACATTCAGTACTTC. It specifies CASSADRGPGNIQYF.

The chain links TRBV7-9 to TRBJ1-1; D possibly corresponds to TRBD1 (5 bases). Germline V CDR1 and CDR2: SEHNR, FQNEAQ (reference sequence). V was clipped by 1 base and J by 4 bases, with 13 bases between them. The CDR3 has 15 amino acids. CDR3: CASSLDRPRGTEAFF. The CDR3 nucleotides are TGTGCCAGCAGCTTAGACAGGCCGCGAGGCACTGAAGCTTTCTTT. Combining the CDR3 with reference TRBV7-9 and TRBJ1-1 gives the whole variable domain DTGVSQNPRHKITKRGQNVTFRCDPISEHNRLYWYRQTLGQGPEFLTYFQNEAQLEKSRLLSDRFSAERPKGSFSTLEIQRTEQGDSAMYLCASSLDRPRGTEAFFGQGTRLTVV.

As DNA, the CDR3 is TGCGCCAGCAGCCAACCCTCGGGAACAGCCCTCTATGGCTACACCTTC. This sequence encodes CASSQPSGTALYGYTF. The V gene is TRBV4-1, the J gene TRBJ1-2; D not certain. Per germline, CDR1 MGHRA and CDR2 YSYEKL. The V end was cut by 2 bases, the J end by 4 bases, with 17 bases between. This CDR3 region has 16 residues.

This chain connects TRBV6-5 to TRBJ1-2; TRBD1 matches 10 bases. Germline V gene sequence: CDR1 MNHEY, CDR2 SVGAGI. CDR3 size: 14 residues. With 4 bases clipped from V and 5 bases from J, the junction kept 4 bases outside the gene matches. The CDR3 DNA reads as TGTGCCAGCAGTTCCCGACAGGGGGCTTATGGCTACACCTTC. Its protein is CASSSRQGAYGYTF.

CDR3 nucleotide sequence: TGCGCCAGCAGCCCCGGGAGTAGCGGGGGGGGCACAGATACGCAGTATTTT. Its protein product is CASSPGSSGGGTDTQYF. The chain uses TRBV5-1 and TRBJ2-3, with 11 bases fitting TRBD2. This CDR3 is 17 amino acids long. Germline CDR1 SGHRS, CDR2 YFSETQ. The junction had 8 bases not matched to a gene; V was cut back by 4 bases and J by 1 base.

This chain connects TRBV14 to TRBJ2-1, with D unclear. Germline CDR1 and CDR2: SGHDN and FVKESK. Trimming shortened V by 4 bases and J by 0 bases, and 7 bases separated the two germline ends. CDR3 length: 14 residues. The CDR3 DNA sequence: TGTGCCAGCAGCCCGGCTAGCTCCTACAATGAGCAGTTCTTC. This encodes CASSPASSYNEQFF.

The gene calls are TRBV29-1 and TRBJ1-2, with D hard to call. CDR1 and CDR2 from the germline V gene are SQVTM and ANQGSEA. V shed 6 bases and J shed 6 bases, with 11 bases lying between them. CDR3 size: 11 residues. In DNA, the CDR3 is TGCAGCGTGGGCCGGGAGGATGGCTACACCTTC. It codes for CSVGREDGYTF. Full variable domain (rest looked up from reference TRBV29-1 and TRBJ1-2): SAVISQKPSRDICQRGTSLTIQCQVDSQVTMMFWYRQQPGQSLTLIATANQGSEATYESGFVIDKFPISRPNLTFSTLTVSNMSPEDSSIYLCSVGREDGYTFGSGTRLTVV.

The J gene is TRBJ1-1, the V gene TRBV5-5; tentative D call: TRBD1 (5 bases). Germline V gives CDR1 SGHKS, CDR2 YYEKEE (reference sequence). CDR3 length equals 14 residues. V shed 5 bases and J shed 0 bases, with 11 bases lying between them. The CDR3 sequence is CASREEDMNTEAFF. CDR3 DNA sequence: TGTGCCAGCAGAGAAGAGGACATGAACACTGAAGCTTTCTTT. Full variable domain (outside the CDR3, taken from reference TRBV5-5 and TRBJ1-1): DAGVTQSPTHLIKTRGQQVTLRCSPISGHKSVSWYQQVLGQGPQFIFQYYEKEERGRGNFPDRFSARQFPNYSSELNVNALLLGDSALYLCASREEDMNTEAFFGQGTRLTVV.

The rearrangement uses TRBV5-6 and TRBJ1-6, with 8 positions matching TRBD1. CDR1 and CDR2 from the germline V gene are SGHDT and YYEEEE. This CDR3 region has 18 residues. V was clipped by 2 bases and J by 3 bases; unmatched bases: 10. The CDR3 here is CASSFDRGGFNYNSPLHF. In DNA form, the CDR3 reads TGTGCCAGCAGCTTCGACAGGGGAGGGTTCAACTATAATTCACCCCTCCACTTT.

This clone has just one count. This chain joins TRBV12-3 or TRBV12-4 and TRBJ1-1, with D uncertain. V was cut by 5 bases and J by 4 bases, with 11 bases left in between. The CDR3 is 13 amino acids. CDR3 sequence (DNA): TGTGCCAGCAGTCCGGGATCGGGCACTGAAGCTTTCTTT. Translating gives CASSPGSGTEAFF.

This clone was seen just once. The chain employs TRBV5-5 and TRBJ2-3; D ambiguous. The CDR3 contains 12 residues. Germline lookup yields CDR1 SGHKS and CDR2 YYEKEE (reference sequence). Trimming took off 4 bases at V and 2 bases at J, with 5 bases between the two ends. The CDR3 is CASSRPTDTQYF. CDR3 nucleotide sequence: TGTGCCAGCAGCCGTCCCACAGATACGCAGTATTTT. Combining the CDR3 with reference TRBV5-5 and TRBJ2-3 gives the whole variable domain DAGVTQSPTHLIKTRGQQVTLRCSPISGHKSVSWYQQVLGQGPQFIFQYYEKEERGRGNFPDRFSARQFPNYSSELNVNALLLGDSALYLCASSRPTDTQYFGPGTRLTVL.

This rearrangement joins TRBV6-4 to TRBJ1-2; D is possibly TRBD1 (5 bases). Germline CDR1 and CDR2: MRHNA and SNTAGT. The CDR3 sequence is 14 residues long. V lost 1 base and J 9 bases, leaving 15 bases between the germline ends. The CDR3: CASSDYPQGNSYTF. In DNA form, the CDR3 reads TGTGCCAGCAGTGACTACCCGCAGGGAAATAGCTACACCTTC.

The CDR3 reads CATTSGGGTEAFF. CDR3 bases: TGTGCCACCACATCCGGTGGAGGGACTGAAGCTTTCTTT. This chain links TRBV19 with TRBJ1-1; no definite D call. The germline V gene encodes CDR1 LNHDA and CDR2 SQIVND (reference sequence). V was pared by 10 bases and J by 5 bases, with 17 bases between. There are 13 residues in the CDR3.